The 3 T cell receptor beta chains reported below all come from one sample, sequenced in a study of shared clonotypes between healthy human individuals. Using immunoSEQ multiplex PCR, the repertoire was profiled, and TCRdb retains in-frame clones only, with some absent. The sample has some 2,000,000 clones; approximately 95% are singletons. The specimen sequenced was naive CD4+ T cells sorted from blood. Subset defined: CD45RA+ positively selected. These receptor sequences come from a young man in good health.

This chain joins TRBV7-2 and TRBJ2-3, with TRBD1 matching over 7 bases. This CDR3 is 14 amino acids long. V was clipped by 8 bases and J by 2 bases; unmatched bases: 7. CDR1 SGHTA and CDR2 FQGNSA come from the germline V gene. As DNA, the CDR3 is TGTGCCAGCCGCCGGGACAGCACCACAGATACGCAGTATTTT. Amino acid sequence: CASRRDSTTDTQYF.

This chain uses TRBV5-1 with TRBJ2-1; 8 bases are a match to TRBD2. Germline V CDR1 and CDR2: SGHRS, YFSETQ. V shed 4 bases, J shed 1 base, and the junction held 4 bases outside the gene matches. CDR3 length: 15 amino acids. Here the CDR3 DNA reads TGCGCCAGCAGCCCCGGGGGGGCTTCCTACAATGAGCAGTTCTTC. Translating it yields CASSPGGASYNEQFF.

The chain carries TRBV2 and TRBJ2-1; 8 nucleotides line up with TRBD2. With 6 bases clipped from V and 0 bases from J, the junction kept 1 base outside the gene matches. The germline V gene encodes CDR1 SNHLY and CDR2 FYNNEI. The CDR3 length is 14 residues. The CDR3 bases are TGTGCCAGCAGCAGCGGGGGCTCCTACAATGAGCAGTTCTTC. This sequence encodes CASSSGGSYNEQFF.